The sequence of this TCR beta chain was determined in a study of blood T cell repertoires in COVID-19. Study overall: Samples came from the United States, Italy and Spain, spanning acute and convalescent COVID-19. T cells, B-cell-depleted T cells, or PBMCs provided the cDNA or gDNA that served as material.

Methods used by the authors: Reference gene primer amplification gave estimated nucleated cell counts. The protocol was immunoSEQ multiplex PCR, while the TCRdb copy is restricted to in-frame clones and leaves out a portion. V, J and clone size are taken as reported in that table, and D and trimming were inferred from the DNA itself. This sample yields under 400,000 clones, of which 85% to 90% are seen a single time; around 7% belongs to the top ten. This receptor was taken from a man between 18 and 35 years old with active or convalescent COVID-19. The sequenced sample was peripheral blood.

DNA of the CDR3: TGTGCCAGCAACCCCGGTCGGGGAGTCAGTTCAGAGACCCAGTACTTC. Its translation: CASNPGRGVSSETQYF. This chain uses TRBV7-8 with TRBJ2-5; TRBD2 might be the D (5 bases). The CDR3 has 16 residues. V lost 7 bases to trimming and J lost 4 bases, with 22 bases between them. Per the germline V gene, CDR1 is SGHVS and CDR2 is FQNEAQ. Combining the CDR3 with reference TRBV7-8 and TRBJ2-5 gives the whole variable domain GAGVSQSPRYKVAKRGQDVALRCDPISGHVSLFWYQQALGQGPEFLTYFQNEAQLDKSGLPSDRFFAERPEGSVSTLKIQRTQQEDSAVYLCASNPGRGVSSETQYFGPGTRLLVL.